This T cell receptor beta chain was retrieved from a study of T cell responses to AZD1222 COVID-19 vaccine. Broader study findings: Nearly half of spike-specific TCRs reportedly target unmutated variant regions.

In the case of this clone: Its antigen remains unknown.

Germline V gene data show CDR1 as SGHRS and CDR2 as YFSETQ. This CDR3 region has 15 residues. With 0 bases removed from V and 5 bases from J, the gap between germline ends came to 11 bases. Only in-frame clones appear in the TCRdb table, and some are missing; sequencing was by immunoSEQ multiplex PCR. Altogether approximately 180,000 clones are present, about 90% being singletons, with the ten largest covering 3.5% to 4.5%. This TCR came from an adult who received the MenACWY meningococcal vaccine as a control. V usage is TRBV5-1 and J usage is TRBJ1-4; no firm D call. Specimen: peripheral blood, collected 28 days after the second dose of the MenACWY control vaccine. CDR3 sequence (DNA): TGCGCCAGCAGCTTGGTAGGCAGCTCGAATGAAAAACTGTTTTTT. Residues: CASSLVGSSNEKLFF.